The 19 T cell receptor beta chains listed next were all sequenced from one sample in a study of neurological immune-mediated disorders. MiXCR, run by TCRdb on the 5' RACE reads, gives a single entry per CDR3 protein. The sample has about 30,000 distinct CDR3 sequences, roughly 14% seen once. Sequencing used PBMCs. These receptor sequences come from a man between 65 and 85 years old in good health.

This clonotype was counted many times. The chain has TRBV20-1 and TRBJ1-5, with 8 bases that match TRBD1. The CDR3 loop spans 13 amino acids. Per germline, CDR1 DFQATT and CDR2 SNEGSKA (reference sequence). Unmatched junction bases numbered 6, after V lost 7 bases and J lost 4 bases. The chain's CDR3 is CSGGTGGNQPQHF. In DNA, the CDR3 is TGCAGTGGGGGCACAGGGGGGAATCAGCCCCAGCATTTT.

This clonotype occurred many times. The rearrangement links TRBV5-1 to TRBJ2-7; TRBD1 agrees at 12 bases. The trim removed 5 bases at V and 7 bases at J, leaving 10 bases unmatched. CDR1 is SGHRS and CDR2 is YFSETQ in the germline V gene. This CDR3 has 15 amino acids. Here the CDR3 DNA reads TGCGCCAGCAGATTCGGGACAGGGGGCTCGGGTGAGCAGTACTTC. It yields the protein CASRFGTGGSGEQYF.

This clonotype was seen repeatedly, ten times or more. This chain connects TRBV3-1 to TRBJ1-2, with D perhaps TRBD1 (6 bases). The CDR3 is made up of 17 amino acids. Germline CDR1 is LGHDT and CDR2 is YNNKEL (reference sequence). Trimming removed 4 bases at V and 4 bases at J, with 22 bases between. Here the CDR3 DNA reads TGTGCCAGCAGCCGGGCACAGAGTCAATCGACAGGCTATGGCTACACCTTC. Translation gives CASSRAQSQSTGYGYTF.

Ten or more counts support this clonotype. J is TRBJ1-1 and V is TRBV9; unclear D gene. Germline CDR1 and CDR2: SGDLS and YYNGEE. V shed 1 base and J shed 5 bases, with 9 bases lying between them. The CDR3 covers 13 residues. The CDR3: CASSVIPGTEAFF. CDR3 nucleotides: TGTGCCAGCAGCGTAATCCCGGGGACTGAAGCTTTCTTT. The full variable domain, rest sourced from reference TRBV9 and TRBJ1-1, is DSGVTQTPKHLITATGQRVTLRCSPRSGDLSVYWYQQSLDQGLQFLIQYYNGEERAKGNILERFSAQQFPDLHSELNLSSLELGDSALYFCASSVIPGTEAFFGQGTRLTVV.

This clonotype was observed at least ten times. The CDR3 region has the DNA TGTGCCAGCAGCGTAGGAGTGGGACTAGCGGCGGGCAATGAGCAGTTCTTC. Its protein product is CASSVGVGLAAGNEQFF. The V gene is TRBV7-2, the J gene TRBJ2-1; TRBD2 matches at 11 bases. The CDR3 loop spans 17 amino acids. The V segment lost 5 bases and the J segment 6 bases; nucleotides outside the gene matches: 12. CDR1 SGHTA and CDR2 FQGNSA come from the germline V gene.

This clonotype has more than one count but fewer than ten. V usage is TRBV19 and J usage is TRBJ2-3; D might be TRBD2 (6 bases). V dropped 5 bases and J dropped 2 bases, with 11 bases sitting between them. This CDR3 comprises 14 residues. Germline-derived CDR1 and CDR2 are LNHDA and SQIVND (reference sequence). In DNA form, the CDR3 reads TGTGCCAGTAGTTCGGGAGCGATCACAGATACGCAGTATTTT. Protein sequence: CASSSGAITDTQYF.

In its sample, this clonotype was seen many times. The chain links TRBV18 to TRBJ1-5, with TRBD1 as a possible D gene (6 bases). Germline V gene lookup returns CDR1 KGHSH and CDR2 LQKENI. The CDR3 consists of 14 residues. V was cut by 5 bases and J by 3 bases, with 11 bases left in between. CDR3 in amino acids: CASSNRDNNQPQHF. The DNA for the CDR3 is TGTGCCAGCTCAAACAGGGATAACAATCAGCCCCAGCATTTT. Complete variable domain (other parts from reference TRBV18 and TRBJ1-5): NAGVMQNPRHLVRRRGQEARLRCSPMKGHSHVYWYRQLPEEGLKFMVYLQKENIIDESGMPKERFSAEFPKEGPSILRIQQVVRGDSAAYFCASSNRDNNQPQHFGDGTRLSIL.

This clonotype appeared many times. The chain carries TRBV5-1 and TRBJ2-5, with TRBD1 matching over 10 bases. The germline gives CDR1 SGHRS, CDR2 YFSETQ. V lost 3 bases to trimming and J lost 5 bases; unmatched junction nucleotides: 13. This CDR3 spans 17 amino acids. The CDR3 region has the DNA TGCGCCAGCAGCTGGACCGGGACAGGGGTTTTGGGGGAGACCCAGTACTTC. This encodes CASSWTGTGVLGETQYF.

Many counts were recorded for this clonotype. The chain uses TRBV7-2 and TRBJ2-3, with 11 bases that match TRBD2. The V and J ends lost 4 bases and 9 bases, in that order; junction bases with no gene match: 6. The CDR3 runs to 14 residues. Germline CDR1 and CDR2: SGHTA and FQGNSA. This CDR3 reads CASSYSGGALTQYF. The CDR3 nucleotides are TGTGCCAGCAGCTATAGCGGGGGGGCCCTGACGCAGTATTTT.

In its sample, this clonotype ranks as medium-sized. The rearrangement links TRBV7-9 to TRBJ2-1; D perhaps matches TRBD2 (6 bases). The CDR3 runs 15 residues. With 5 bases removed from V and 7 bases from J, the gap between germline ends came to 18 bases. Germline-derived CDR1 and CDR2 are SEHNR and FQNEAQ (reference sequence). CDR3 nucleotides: TGTGCCAGCAGCACTCGGAGGGAAAGGGTAAATGAGCAGTTCTTC. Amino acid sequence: CASSTRRERVNEQFF. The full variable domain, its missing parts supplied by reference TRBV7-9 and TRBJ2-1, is DTGVSQNPRHKITKRGQNVTFRCDPISEHNRLYWYRQTLGQGPEFLTYFQNEAQLEKSRLLSDRFSAERPKGSFSTLEIQRTEQGDSAMYLCASSTRRERVNEQFFGPGTRLTVL.

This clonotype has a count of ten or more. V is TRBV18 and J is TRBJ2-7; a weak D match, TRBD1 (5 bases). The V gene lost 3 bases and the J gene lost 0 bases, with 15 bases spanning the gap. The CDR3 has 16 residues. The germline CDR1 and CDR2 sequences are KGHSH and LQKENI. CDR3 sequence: CASSPGTGMSSYEQYF. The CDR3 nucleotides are TGTGCCAGCTCACCTGGTACAGGTATGAGCTCCTACGAGCAGTACTTC.

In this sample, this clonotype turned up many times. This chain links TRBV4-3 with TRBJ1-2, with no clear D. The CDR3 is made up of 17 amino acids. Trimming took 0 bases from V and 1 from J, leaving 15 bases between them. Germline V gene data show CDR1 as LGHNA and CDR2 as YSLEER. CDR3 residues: CASSQDVIGLNNYGYTF. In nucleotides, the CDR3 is TGCGCCAGCAGCCAAGATGTGATAGGACTGAATAACTATGGCTACACCTTC.

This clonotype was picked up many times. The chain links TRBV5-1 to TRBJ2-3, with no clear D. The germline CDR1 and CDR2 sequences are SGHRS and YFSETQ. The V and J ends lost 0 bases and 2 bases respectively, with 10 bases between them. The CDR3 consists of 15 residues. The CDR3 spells CASSLVGRTTDTQYF. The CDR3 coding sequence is TGCGCCAGCAGCTTGGTCGGCAGGACCACAGATACGCAGTATTTT.

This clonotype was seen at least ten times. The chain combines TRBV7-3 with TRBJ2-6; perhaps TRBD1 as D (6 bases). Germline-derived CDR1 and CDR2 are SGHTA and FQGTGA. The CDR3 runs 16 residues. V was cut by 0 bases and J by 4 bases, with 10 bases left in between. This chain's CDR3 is CASSLTGGAGANVLTF. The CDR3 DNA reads TGTGCCAGCAGCTTAACAGGGGGTGCAGGGGCCAACGTCCTGACTTTC.

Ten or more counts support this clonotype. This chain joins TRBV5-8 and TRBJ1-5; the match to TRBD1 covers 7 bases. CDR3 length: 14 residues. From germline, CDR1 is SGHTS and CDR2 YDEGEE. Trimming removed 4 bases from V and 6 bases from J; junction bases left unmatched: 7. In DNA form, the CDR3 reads TGTGCCAGCAGCGAGCAGGGGGGGACTCAGCCCCAGCATTTT. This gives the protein CASSEQGGTQPQHF.

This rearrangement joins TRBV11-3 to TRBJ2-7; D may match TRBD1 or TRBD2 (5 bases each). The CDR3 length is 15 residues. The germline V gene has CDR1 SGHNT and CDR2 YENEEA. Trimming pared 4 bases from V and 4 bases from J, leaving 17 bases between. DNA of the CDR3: TGTGCCAGCAGCTACGCCGGGACCGCCGTGTACGAGCAGTACTTC. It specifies CASSYAGTAVYEQYF.

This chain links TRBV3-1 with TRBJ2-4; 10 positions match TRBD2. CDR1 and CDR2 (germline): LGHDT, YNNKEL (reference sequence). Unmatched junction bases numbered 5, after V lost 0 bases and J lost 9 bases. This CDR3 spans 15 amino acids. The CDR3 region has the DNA TGTGCCAGCAGCCAAGATCAGTCTAGCGGGGGCATTCAGTACTTC. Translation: CASSQDQSSGGIQYF.

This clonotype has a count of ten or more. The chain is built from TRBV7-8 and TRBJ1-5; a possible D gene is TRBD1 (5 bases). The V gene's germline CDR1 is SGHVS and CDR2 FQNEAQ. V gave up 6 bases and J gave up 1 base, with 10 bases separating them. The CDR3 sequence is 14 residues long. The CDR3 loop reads CASSSRDSNQPQHF. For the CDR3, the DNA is TGTGCCAGCAGTTCCCGGGACAGCAATCAGCCCCAGCATTTT. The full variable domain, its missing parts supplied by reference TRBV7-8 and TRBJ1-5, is GAGVSQSPRYKVAKRGQDVALRCDPISGHVSLFWYQQALGQGPEFLTYFQNEAQLDKSGLPSDRFFAERPEGSVSTLKIQRTQQEDSAVYLCASSSRDSNQPQHFGDGTRLSIL.

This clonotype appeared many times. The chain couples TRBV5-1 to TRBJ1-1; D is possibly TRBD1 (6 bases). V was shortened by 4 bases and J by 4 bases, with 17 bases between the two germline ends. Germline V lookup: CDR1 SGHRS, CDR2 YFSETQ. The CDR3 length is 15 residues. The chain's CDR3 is CASSTRQAGTTEAFF. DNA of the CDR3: TGCGCCAGCAGCACCCGACAGGCGGGGACCACTGAAGCTTTCTTT.